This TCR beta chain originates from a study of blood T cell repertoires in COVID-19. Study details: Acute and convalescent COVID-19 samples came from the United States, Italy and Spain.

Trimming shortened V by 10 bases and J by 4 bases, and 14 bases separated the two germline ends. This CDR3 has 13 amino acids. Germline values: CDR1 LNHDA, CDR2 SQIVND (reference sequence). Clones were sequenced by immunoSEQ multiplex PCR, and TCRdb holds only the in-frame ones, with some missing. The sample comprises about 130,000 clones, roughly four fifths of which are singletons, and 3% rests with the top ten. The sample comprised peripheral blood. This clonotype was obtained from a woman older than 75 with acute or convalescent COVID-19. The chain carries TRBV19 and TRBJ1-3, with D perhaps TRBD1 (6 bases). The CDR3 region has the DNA TGTGCCACGACACAGGGTGGGGGAAACACCATATATTTT. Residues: CATTQGGGNTIYF.